Shown below are 29 T cell receptor beta chains from a single sample sequenced in a study of T cell responses to AZD1222 COVID-19 vaccine. Libraries were prepared by immunoSEQ multiplex PCR; TCRdb keeps only in-frame clonotypes and omits some of them. Among approximately 120,000 clones listed, about nine tenths were seen once. This sample comprised peripheral blood, obtained on day 0 of AZD1222 vaccination. These receptors originate from an adult in good health.

The chain has TRBV5-1 and TRBJ2-7; no firm D call. Germline loops: CDR1 SGHRS, CDR2 YFSETQ. Trimming removed 5 bases from V and 2 bases from J, with 11 bases in between. The CDR3 is 13 residues long. The CDR3 sequence: CASSPGGTYEQYF. For the CDR3, the DNA is TGCGCCAGCAGTCCCGGTGGAACCTACGAGCAGTACTTC.

The chain uses TRBV6-6 and TRBJ2-1; unclear D gene. The length of the CDR3 is 14 residues. The V gene lost 6 bases and the J gene lost 3 bases, with 12 bases spanning the gap. The germline V gene has CDR1 MNHNY and CDR2 SVGAGI (reference sequence). The CDR3: CASSLGFGYNEQFF. The CDR3 DNA sequence: TGTGCCAGCAGCCTGGGATTCGGCTACAATGAGCAGTTCTTC.

The V call is TRBV11-1, the J call TRBJ1-1; the match to TRBD1 covers 7 bases. Unmatched junction bases numbered 4, after V lost 5 bases and J lost 4 bases. The CDR3 has 13 residues. Germline CDR1 is SGHAT and CDR2 is FQDESV (reference sequence). The CDR3 loop reads CASSPGTATEAFF. The CDR3 DNA follows: TGTGCCAGCAGCCCAGGGACAGCCACTGAAGCTTTCTTT.

This sequence joins TRBV19 and TRBJ2-1; perhaps TRBD2 as D (6 bases). This CDR3 has 15 amino acids. Between the trimmed V and J ends, which lost 7 bases and 6 bases, there was a span of 19 bases. Per germline, CDR1 LNHDA and CDR2 SQIVND (reference sequence). CDR3 sequence reads: CASTLGLRGSNEQFF. DNA of the CDR3: TGTGCCAGTACCCTGGGACTCCGCGGCTCCAATGAGCAGTTCTTC. The variable domain in full, with the rest retrieved from reference TRBV19 and TRBJ2-1, is DGGITQSPKYLFRKEGQNVTLSCEQNLNHDAMYWYRQDPGQGLRLIYYSQIVNDFQKGDIAEGYSVSREKKESFPLTVTSAQKNPTAFYLCASTLGLRGSNEQFFGPGTRLTVL.

This chain joins TRBV10-3 and TRBJ1-2, with 9 bases lining up with TRBD1. With V trimmed by 7 bases and J by 6 bases, 12 bases remained unmatched. This CDR3 region has 15 residues. In germline, CDR1 is ENHRY, CDR2 SYGVKD. Here the CDR3 DNA reads TGTGCCATCACCTCGGCAAGGGGACAGGGAAATGGCTACACCTTC. This codes for CAITSARGQGNGYTF.

The V gene is TRBV27, the J gene TRBJ2-7; TRBD2 matches at 8 bases. The V and J ends lost 3 bases and 0 bases, in that order; junction bases with no gene match: 4. CDR3 length: 15 residues. CDR1 and CDR2 from the germline V gene are MNHEY and SMNVEV (reference sequence). CDR3 DNA: TGTGCCAGCAGTTTCGTTCGGGAGGGCTCCTACGAGCAGTACTTC. It codes for CASSFVREGSYEQYF.

The J gene is TRBJ1-1, the V gene TRBV18; 7 bases match TRBD1. The CDR3 runs 15 residues. With 4 bases clipped from V and 3 bases from J, the junction kept 8 bases outside the gene matches. Germline CDR1 KGHSH, CDR2 LQKENI. CDR3 sequence: CASSRNPGGDTEAFF. The DNA of the CDR3 is TGTGCCAGCTCACGTAACCCAGGGGGTGACACTGAAGCTTTCTTT.

In its sample, this clone was seen a few times. The chain links TRBV12-3 or TRBV12-4 to TRBJ1-2; D is unclear. This CDR3 is 13 amino acids long. V was pared by 8 bases and J by 3 bases, with 13 bases between. DNA of the CDR3: TGTGCCAGCCAAAGTTTCGGCGACTATGGCTACACCTTC. This sequence encodes CASQSFGDYGYTF.

The CDR3 reads CASSRGRSDTQYF. In DNA, the CDR3 is TGTGCCAGCAGCCGCGGCAGATCGGATACGCAGTATTTT. The J gene is TRBJ2-3, the V gene TRBV7-3; unclear D gene. The germline V gene encodes CDR1 SGHTA and CDR2 FQGTGA. Trimming removed 5 bases from V and 6 bases from J, with 12 bases in between. The CDR3 is made up of 13 amino acids.

The chain uses TRBV2 and TRBJ2-6, with unresolved D. From germline, CDR1 is SNHLY and CDR2 FYNNEI. Trimming took off 4 bases at V and 0 bases at J, with 7 bases between the two ends. CDR3 length: 15 amino acids. The CDR3 DNA sequence: TGTGCCAGCAGTGTGGATCACTCTGGGGCCAACGTCCTGACTTTC. As protein: CASSVDHSGANVLTF.

This clone was detected only once. The V call is TRBV30, the J call TRBJ1-2; D gene uncertain. V was clipped by 0 bases and J by 4 bases, with 9 bases between them. Germline CDR1 GTSNPN, CDR2 SVGIG (reference sequence). This CDR3 spans 13 amino acids. The CDR3 DNA is TGTGCCTGGAGTGTAAAGTATTCCTATGGCTACACCTTC. Translated, it gives CAWSVKYSYGYTF.

The gene calls are TRBV9 and TRBJ1-2; a possible D gene is TRBD1 (6 bases). CDR1 and CDR2 from the germline V gene are SGDLS and YYNGEE. This CDR3 spans 18 amino acids. The ends were cut back, 0 bases at V and 0 bases at J, with 18 bases in the middle. CDR3 coding DNA: TGTGCCAGCAGCGTAGCTACGGGGGCGCATCCCGCTAACTATGGCTACACCTTC. It is translated as CASSVATGAHPANYGYTF.

This chain links TRBV4-3 with TRBJ2-7, with 11 bases fitting TRBD2. The CDR3 loop spans 15 amino acids. After removal of 3 bases from V and 3 bases from J, the junction contained 4 bases not matched to a gene. Germline CDR1 is LGHNA and CDR2 is YSLEER. The CDR3 loop is CASSQTTSGGYEQYF. CDR3 nucleotide sequence: TGCGCCAGCAGCCAGACTACTAGCGGGGGCTACGAGCAGTACTTC.

V gene TRBV6-5 combines with J gene TRBJ1-4; maybe TRBD1 (5 bases). This CDR3 has 14 amino acids. The germline V gene encodes CDR1 MNHEY and CDR2 SVGAGI. Trimming shortened V by 4 bases and J by 5 bases, and 11 bases separated the two germline ends. The CDR3 DNA sequence: TGTGCCAGCAGTTCCGCGGGACGGAATGAAAAACTGTTTTTT. It encodes CASSSAGRNEKLFF.

Written as DNA, the CDR3 is TGTGCCAGCAGCGCAGCCAACAGGGGTGTGAACACTGAAGCTTTCTTT. As protein: CASSAANRGVNTEAFF. The rearrangement uses TRBV7-9 and TRBJ1-1; TRBD1 agrees at 7 bases. The CDR3 runs to 16 residues. Germline CDR1 and CDR2: SEHNR and FQNEAQ (reference sequence). Germline trimming cut 5 bases from V and 0 bases from J; bases unmatched to any gene: 9.

This clone was found a few times. This rearrangement joins TRBV14 to TRBJ1-5; D gene unclear. The V end lost 1 base, the J end lost 5 bases, and 15 bases lay between the germline ends. The V gene's germline CDR1 is SGHDN and CDR2 FVKESK. This CDR3 is 16 amino acids long. In DNA, the CDR3 is TGTGCCAGCAGCCAAGCGAGGGAGCTAACCTATCAGCCCCAGCATTTT. It specifies CASSQARELTYQPQHF.

This chain joins TRBV7-3 and TRBJ2-2; D not certain. The V gene lost 1 base and the J gene lost 1 base, with 1 base spanning the gap. Germline CDR1 and CDR2: SGHTA and FQGTGA. The CDR3 totals 13 residues. Written as DNA, the CDR3 is TGTGCCAGCAGCTTAATGAACACCGGGGAGCTGTTTTTT. Protein: CASSLMNTGELFF. The complete variable domain, with remaining parts taken from reference TRBV7-3 and TRBJ2-2, reads GAGVSQTPSNKVTEKGKYVELRCDPISGHTALYWYRQSLGQGPEFLIYFQGTGAADDSGLPNDRFFAVRPEGSVSTLKIQRTERGDSAVYLCASSLMNTGELFFGEGSRLTVL.

The gene calls are TRBV19 and TRBJ1-2; the D gene is possibly TRBD1 (6 bases). This CDR3 is built from 15 residues. V lost 6 bases and J 2 bases, leaving 16 bases between the germline ends. Germline lookup yields CDR1 LNHDA and CDR2 SQIVND (reference sequence). The chain's CDR3 is CASSTPGVGNYGYTF. Written as DNA, the CDR3 is TGTGCCAGTAGCACGCCAGGGGTAGGAAACTATGGCTACACCTTC.

The genes are TRBV11-2 and TRBJ1-3; D call uncertain. The CDR3 consists of 15 residues. Per germline, CDR1 SGHAT and CDR2 FQNNGV. Trimming shortened V by 2 bases and J by 4 bases, and 12 bases separated the two germline ends. This chain's CDR3 is CASSLSGPSGNTIYF. The CDR3 DNA is TGTGCCAGCAGCTTAAGCGGCCCTTCGGGAAACACCATATATTTT.

The chain links TRBV24-1 to TRBJ2-2; D tentatively fits TRBD1 or TRBD2 (5 bases each). From germline, CDR1 is KGHDR and CDR2 SFDVKD. The CDR3 sequence is 15 residues long. Trimming left V 3 bases short and J 2 bases short, with 9 bases between. The CDR3 loop reads CATSDRDGNTGELFF. The CDR3 DNA is TGTGCCACCAGTGATCGGGACGGTAACACCGGGGAGCTGTTTTTT.

This chain connects TRBV11-2 to TRBJ2-3; D is perhaps TRBD2 (6 bases). The CDR3 sequence is 18 residues long. Trimming cost V 3 bases and J 6 bases, with 25 bases left between them. Per germline, CDR1 SGHAT and CDR2 FQNNGV. CDR3 sequence: CASSFVRGSREKGDTQYF. In nucleotides, the CDR3 is TGTGCCAGCAGCTTTGTCCGGGGGAGTCGGGAGAAGGGTGATACGCAGTATTTT.

This sequence joins TRBV5-6 and TRBJ1-6; D unresolved. The length of the CDR3 is 12 residues. Germline values: CDR1 SGHDT, CDR2 YYEEEE. Trimming stripped 0 bases from V and 13 bases from J, with 8 bases between. The CDR3 nucleotides read TGTGCCAGCAGCTTGGGATCTAGGCCCCTCCACTTT. Translated: CASSLGSRPLHF.

This rearrangement joins TRBV27 to TRBJ1-6, with TRBD1 as a possible D gene (5 bases). Trimming removed 3 bases at V and 7 bases at J, with 16 bases between. The CDR3 sequence is 16 residues long. Germline CDR1 reads MNHEY; CDR2 reads SMNVEV (reference sequence). The CDR3 loop reads CASSFDSAPMNSPLHF. The CDR3 DNA sequence: TGTGCCAGCAGTTTCGACAGCGCGCCCATGAATTCACCCCTCCACTTT.

The CDR3 region is CASSQGSGEREKLFF. The CDR3 nucleotides are TGTGCCAGCAGCCAAGGATCAGGAGAGAGAGAAAAACTGTTTTTT. The chain combines TRBV4-2 with TRBJ1-4; no clear D gene. V was shortened by 1 base and J by 8 bases, with 14 bases between the two germline ends. The V gene's germline CDR1 is LGHNA and CDR2 YNFKEQ. The CDR3 has 15 residues.

V usage is TRBV24-1 and J usage is TRBJ1-5, with TRBD1 as a possible D gene (5 bases). The CDR3 spans 13 residues. Germline V gene data show CDR1 as KGHDR and CDR2 as SFDVKD. Trimming shortened V by 9 bases and J by 6 bases, and 14 bases separated the two germline ends. The CDR3 region has the DNA TGTGCCACCGGGGGGGGGATCGGTCAGCCCCAGCATTTT. It codes for CATGGGIGQPQHF.

The J gene is TRBJ1-4, the V gene TRBV5-1; D is undetermined. V was clipped by 0 bases and J by 4 bases, with 7 bases between them. This CDR3 comprises 14 residues. Germline loops: CDR1 SGHRS, CDR2 YFSETQ. The CDR3 protein is CASSLVGDNEKLFF. CDR3 nucleotides: TGCGCCAGCAGCTTGGTGGGAGATAATGAAAAACTGTTTTTT. The variable domain in full, with the rest retrieved from reference TRBV5-1 and TRBJ1-4, is KAGVTQTPRYLIKTRGQQVTLSCSPISGHRSVSWYQQTPGQGLQFLFEYFSETQRNKGNFPGRFSGRQFSNSRSEMNVSTLELGDSALYLCASSLVGDNEKLFFGSGTQLSVL.

DNA for the CDR3: TGTGCCAGCAGTCCCATGACAGGGGGATATTCACCCCTCCACTTT. It codes for CASSPMTGGYSPLHF. This chain joins TRBV27 and TRBJ1-6, with 9 bases lining up with TRBD1. CDR3 length: 15 amino acids. The germline gives CDR1 MNHEY, CDR2 SMNVEV (reference sequence). V lost 5 bases to trimming and J lost 8 bases; unmatched junction nucleotides: 7.

This chain links TRBV15 with TRBJ2-7, with D tentatively TRBD1 (6 bases). This CDR3 comprises 15 residues. V lost 5 bases and J lost 3, with 17 bases in between. CDR1 and CDR2 (germline): LNHNV, YYDKDF (reference sequence). CDR3 region: CATSAEIGQNYEQYF. CDR3 coding DNA: TGTGCCACCAGCGCAGAGATCGGACAGAACTACGAGCAGTACTTC.

The genes are TRBV4-3 and TRBJ2-3; perhaps TRBD1 as D (6 bases). This CDR3 is 15 amino acids long. The V gene lost 0 bases and the J gene lost 4 bases, with 11 bases spanning the gap. Germline values: CDR1 LGHNA, CDR2 YSLEER. The CDR3 nucleotides read TGCGCCAGCAGCCAAGAGGAAGGGGGACCAGATACGCAGTATTTT. Translation: CASSQEEGGPDTQYF.